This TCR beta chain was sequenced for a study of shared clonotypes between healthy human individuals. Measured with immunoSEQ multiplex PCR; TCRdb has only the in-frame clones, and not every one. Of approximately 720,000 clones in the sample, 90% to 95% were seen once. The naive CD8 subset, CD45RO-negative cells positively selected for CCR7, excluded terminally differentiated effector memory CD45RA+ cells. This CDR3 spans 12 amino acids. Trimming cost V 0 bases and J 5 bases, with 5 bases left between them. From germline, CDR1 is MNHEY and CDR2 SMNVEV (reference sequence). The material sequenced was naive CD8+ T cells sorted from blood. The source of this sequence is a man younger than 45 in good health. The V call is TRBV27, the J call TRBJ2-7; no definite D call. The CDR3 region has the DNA TGTGCCAGCAGTTTATCTCCCCACGAGCAGTACTTC. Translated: CASSLSPHEQYF.